One and the same sample provided the 29 T cell receptor beta chains below, sequenced in a study of T cell responses to AZD1222 COVID-19 vaccine. Assay used: immunoSEQ multiplex PCR; TCRdb lists only in-frame clones, some missing. The table includes more than 95,000 clones, approximately 90% detected once. Sequenced here: peripheral blood, sampled 28 days after the second AZD1222 dose. The receptors come from an adult who received the AZD1222 COVID-19 vaccine.

The chain employs TRBV4-3 and TRBJ2-2, with 9 positions matching TRBD1. The CDR3 has 16 residues. CDR1 and CDR2 from the germline V gene are LGHNA and YSLEER. V lost 4 bases and J lost 7; bases outside the gene matches: 10. CDR3 nucleotides: TGCGCCAGCAGCCGTCTACAGGGGGCCCGGGGCGGGGAGCTGTTTTTT. Translating it yields CASSRLQGARGGELFF.

This rearrangement joins TRBV5-4 to TRBJ2-3; 11 positions agree with TRBD2. With V trimmed by 2 bases and J by 2 bases, 7 bases remained unmatched. Germline CDR1 and CDR2: SGHNT and YYREEE (reference sequence). The length of the CDR3 is 17 residues. Here the CDR3 DNA reads TGTGCCAGCAGCTTTGGTAGCGGGAGGGCCGTCACAGATACGCAGTATTTT. It specifies CASSFGSGRAVTDTQYF.

A note on this clone: Other DNA variants within this sample encode the same CDR3. The CDR3 coding sequence is TGTGCCAGCAGCTTAGACAGTTCCTACAATGAGCAGTTCTTC. The encoded protein is CASSLDSSYNEQFF. The J gene is TRBJ2-1, the V gene TRBV11-3; D gene uncertain. Germline CDR1 reads SGHNT; CDR2 reads YENEEA. There are 14 residues in the CDR3. V was trimmed by 0 bases and J by 1 base, leaving 4 bases between them. The full variable domain, its missing parts supplied by reference TRBV11-3 and TRBJ2-1, is EAGVVQSPRYKIIEKKQPVAFWCNPISGHNTLYWYLQNLGQGPELLIRYENEEAVDDSQLPKDRFSAERLKGVDSTLKIQPAELGDSAVYLCASSLDSSYNEQFFGPGTRLTVL.

The chain has TRBV3-1 (or the pseudogene TRBV3-2) and TRBJ2-7; D may correspond to TRBD1 or TRBD2 (5 bases each). V was cut by 10 bases and J by 2 bases, with 9 bases left in between. The CDR3 consists of 11 residues. Germline V gene sequence: CDR1 LGHDT, CDR2 YNNKEL (reference sequence). The CDR3 DNA follows: TGTGCCACAGTGGGGGCCTACGAGCAGTACTTC. Translation gives CATVGAYEQYF.

The chain combines TRBV2 with TRBJ1-1; D gene unclear. Trimming took 7 bases from V and 4 from J, leaving 10 bases between them. Germline assignment: CDR1 SNHLY and CDR2 FYNNEI. The CDR3 covers 12 residues. The CDR3 sequence: CASKTTLTEAFF. The CDR3 nucleotides are TGTGCCAGCAAGACAACTCTCACTGAAGCTTTCTTT.

The chain joins TRBV20-1 to TRBJ2-3; possible D gene TRBD2, 7 bases. Trimming removed 3 bases from V and 4 bases from J, with 17 bases in between. The CDR3 covers 15 residues. The germline gives CDR1 DFQATT, CDR2 SNEGSKA (reference sequence). In DNA form, the CDR3 reads TGCAGTGCTAGTCTATATGGGGGGGGGCCAGATACGCAGTATTTT. Protein product: CSASLYGGGPDTQYF.

This clone was seen just once. The J gene is TRBJ1-1, the V gene TRBV28, with D perhaps TRBD1 (5 bases). The CDR3 length is 14 residues. V dropped 5 bases and J dropped 0 bases, with 10 bases sitting between them. The V gene's germline CDR1 is MDHEN and CDR2 SYDVKM. The CDR3 loop reads CASSLGTVNTEAFF. CDR3 sequence (DNA): TGTGCCAGCAGTCTCGGGACTGTGAACACTGAAGCTTTCTTT.

The rearrangement links TRBV30 to TRBJ2-5, with a possible D match to TRBD2 (6 bases). V lost 0 bases and J 2 bases, leaving 10 bases between the germline ends. Germline V gives CDR1 GTSNPN, CDR2 SVGIG (reference sequence). This CDR3 has 14 amino acids. The CDR3: CAWSVMGGQETQYF. CDR3 DNA: TGTGCCTGGAGTGTTATGGGGGGACAAGAGACCCAGTACTTC.

In its sample, this clone was seen once. This chain connects TRBV7-9 to TRBJ1-4, with a possible D match to TRBD1 (5 bases). Germline lookup yields CDR1 SEHNR and CDR2 FQNEAQ (reference sequence). The CDR3 has 14 amino acids. The V and J ends lost 1 base and 8 bases respectively, with 11 bases between them. CDR3 region: CASSLEGGGEKLFF. The CDR3 coding sequence is TGTGCCAGCAGCTTAGAAGGCGGGGGAGAAAAACTGTTTTTT.

The chain employs TRBV6-1 and TRBJ2-5; TRBD2 matches at 9 bases. The trim removed 1 base at V and 2 bases at J, leaving 11 bases unmatched. This CDR3 comprises 18 residues. The germline V gene encodes CDR1 MNHNS and CDR2 SASEGT. The CDR3 DNA follows: TGTGCCAGCAGTGAAGACTCTGGACTAGCGCGGGGTCAAGAGACCCAGTACTTC. This gives the protein CASSEDSGLARGQETQYF.

This chain connects TRBV5-1 to TRBJ2-7; TRBD1 agrees at 9 bases. V gave up 4 bases and J gave up 4 bases; unmatched junction bases: 6. The CDR3 is 14 amino acids. Germline CDR1 is SGHRS and CDR2 is YFSETQ. As DNA, the CDR3 is TGCGCCAGCAGCGACGGGACAGGGATTTACGAGCAGTACTTC. Its protein is CASSDGTGIYEQYF.

The gene calls are TRBV28 and TRBJ2-7; possibly TRBD2 for D (6 bases). Germline loops: CDR1 MDHEN, CDR2 SYDVKM. There are 16 residues in the CDR3. V gave up 6 bases and J gave up 3 bases, with 21 bases separating them. CDR3 coding DNA: TGTGCCAGCAGATCCACGCCGGGACTTCCGAGCTACGAGCAGTACTTC. Residues: CASRSTPGLPSYEQYF.

The chain uses TRBV30 and TRBJ2-5, with 9 bases lining up with TRBD2. J gave up 1 base and V 1 base, and 4 bases lay outside the gene matches. The CDR3 spans 15 residues. The germline V gene encodes CDR1 GTSNPN and CDR2 SVGIG (reference sequence). CDR3 protein: CAWSAWRGGQETQYF. The CDR3 nucleotides are TGTGCCTGGAGTGCTTGGCGGGGGGGCCAAGAGACCCAGTACTTC.

The chain combines TRBV7-2 with TRBJ1-3; D remains ambiguous. The CDR3 totals 12 residues. The V and J ends lost 1 base and 5 bases respectively, with 3 bases between them. Germline CDR1 and CDR2: SGHTA and FQGNSA. The CDR3 DNA reads as TGTGCCAGCAGCTTAGAGCGAAACACCATATATTTT. Residues: CASSLERNTIYF.

This clone was seen a handful of times. The V gene is TRBV6-4, the J gene TRBJ2-5, with a tentative D call TRBD1 (7 bases). Trimming took off 9 bases at V and 4 bases at J, with 15 bases between the two ends. CDR1 MRHNA and CDR2 SNTAGT come from the germline V gene. The length of the CDR3 is 13 residues. The CDR3 region is CASSRQGGETQYF. CDR3 in DNA: TGTGCCAGTTCGCGACAGGGAGGAGAGACCCAGTACTTC.

This chain connects TRBV5-6 to TRBJ1-3; unclear D gene. With 0 bases removed from V and 0 bases from J, the gap between germline ends came to 4 bases. Germline assignment: CDR1 SGHDT and CDR2 YYEEEE. The CDR3 loop spans 14 amino acids. In nucleotides, the CDR3 is TGTGCCAGCAGCTTGGTGGCCTCTGGAAACACCATATATTTT. This encodes CASSLVASGNTIYF. The full variable domain, in which reference TRBV5-6 and TRBJ1-3 provide the parts outside the CDR3, is DAGVTQSPTHLIKTRGQQVTLRCSPKSGHDTVSWYQQALGQGPQFIFQYYEEEERQRGNFPDRFSGHQFPNYSSELNVNALLLGDSALYLCASSLVASGNTIYFGEGSWLTVV.

The rearrangement links TRBV2 to TRBJ2-7; D is uncertain. Per germline, CDR1 SNHLY and CDR2 FYNNEI. Trimming removed 4 bases from V and 2 bases from J, with 6 bases in between. The CDR3 runs 12 residues. For the CDR3, the DNA is TGTGCCAGCAGTGCCCCTCCCTACGAGCAGTACTTC. Its protein product is CASSAPPYEQYF.

The chain combines TRBV6-2 or TRBV6-3 with TRBJ2-7; D is unresolved. The CDR3 covers 13 residues. Trimming removed 5 bases at V and 7 bases at J, with 15 bases between. The V gene's germline CDR1 is MNHEY and CDR2 SVGEGT. The CDR3 protein is CASSPQVEVEQYF. CDR3 DNA: TGTGCCAGCAGTCCCCAGGTTGAAGTGGAGCAGTACTTC.

The rearrangement uses TRBV18 and TRBJ1-1, with D uncertain. This CDR3 is 15 amino acids long. V was cut by 0 bases and J by 0 bases, with 8 bases left in between. Germline lookup yields CDR1 KGHSH and CDR2 LQKENI. The CDR3 DNA reads TGTGCCAGCTCACCACCCTCCCAGGTGAACACTGAAGCTTTCTTT. It translates to CASSPPSQVNTEAFF.

V usage is TRBV6-1 and J usage is TRBJ1-6; D is undetermined. Trimming cost V 3 bases and J 15 bases, with 12 bases left between them. The length of the CDR3 is 12 residues. Germline V CDR1 and CDR2: MNHNS, SASEGT. The CDR3 nucleotides are TGTGCCAGCAGTGACCTGATTTGGGGCCTCCACTTT. Protein: CASSDLIWGLHF.

V is TRBV3-1 (or the pseudogene TRBV3-2) and J is TRBJ1-2; D perhaps matches TRBD1 (6 bases). CDR1 is LGHDT, CDR2 YNNKEL, per germline (reference sequence). V lost 3 bases and J 2 bases, leaving 10 bases between the germline ends. The CDR3 is made up of 14 amino acids. CDR3 loop: CASSHGGKNYGYTF. For the CDR3, the DNA is TGTGCCAGCAGCCACGGGGGCAAGAACTATGGCTACACCTTC.

The V gene is TRBV5-4, the J gene TRBJ2-1; 9 bases agree with TRBD1. J lost 7 bases, V lost 6 bases, and 5 bases had no gene match. Germline loops: CDR1 SGHNT, CDR2 YYREEE (reference sequence). This CDR3 has 13 residues. CDR3 region: CASTLDRGNEQFF. Here the CDR3 DNA reads TGTGCCAGCACCCTTGACAGGGGGAATGAGCAGTTCTTC.

The chain is built from TRBV10-3 and TRBJ2-1; 9 nucleotides agree with TRBD2. V lost 3 bases to trimming and J lost 8 bases; unmatched junction nucleotides: 8. Germline V CDR1 and CDR2: ENHRY, SYGVKD. The CDR3 contains 15 residues. The CDR3, as DNA: TGTGCCATCAGTGACCGAGCGGGGGGCATAGATGAGCAGTTCTTC. The encoded protein is CAISDRAGGIDEQFF.

The chain recombines TRBV28 with TRBJ2-2; 12 nucleotides match TRBD2. The V gene end was trimmed by 1 base and the J gene end by 5 bases; junction bases not matched to a gene: 8. This CDR3 has 18 amino acids. The germline gives CDR1 MDHEN, CDR2 SYDVKM. CDR3 region: CASSLLLAGGPRTGELFF. Written as DNA, the CDR3 is TGTGCCAGCAGTTTATTGCTAGCGGGAGGGCCTAGGACCGGGGAGCTGTTTTTT.

CDR3 region: CASTPGQGAYEQYF. In nucleotides, the CDR3 is TGTGCCAGTACCCCGGGACAGGGGGCCTACGAGCAGTACTTC. This chain joins TRBV19 and TRBJ2-7; the match to TRBD1 covers 11 bases. CDR3 size: 14 residues. The germline gives CDR1 LNHDA, CDR2 SQIVND (reference sequence). Trimming took 7 bases from V and 2 from J; bases not matched to a gene: 4.

The rearrangement joins TRBV19 to TRBJ1-2; perhaps TRBD1 as D (5 bases). The germline V gene encodes CDR1 LNHDA and CDR2 SQIVND (reference sequence). This CDR3 contains 13 residues. The V gene lost 5 bases and the J gene lost 6 bases, with 13 bases spanning the gap. CDR3 sequence reads: CASSAGRQDGYTF. CDR3 in DNA: TGTGCCAGTAGTGCGGGGCGCCAAGATGGCTACACCTTC.

The chain carries TRBV6-4 and TRBJ2-1, with TRBD2 matching over 8 bases. The germline V gene encodes CDR1 MRHNA and CDR2 SNTAGT. Unmatched junction bases numbered 8, after V lost 4 bases and J lost 6 bases. The CDR3 is 15 residues long. CDR3 sequence reads: CASSVSGGVGNEQFF. CDR3 in DNA: TGTGCCAGCAGTGTAAGCGGGGGAGTTGGCAATGAGCAGTTCTTC.

The chain couples TRBV30 to TRBJ1-2; D possibly corresponds to TRBD1 (6 bases). The germline CDR1 and CDR2 sequences are GTSNPN and SVGIG (reference sequence). CDR3 length equals 11 residues. The V end was cut by 4 bases, the J end by 7 bases, with 10 bases between. For the CDR3, the DNA is TGTGCCTGGACCAACAGGGCTGGCTACACCTTC. This gives the protein CAWTNRAGYTF. The full variable domain, in which reference TRBV30 and TRBJ1-2 provide the parts outside the CDR3, is SQTIHQWPATLVQPVGSPLSLECTVEGTSNPNLYWYRQAAGRGLQLLFYSVGIGQISSEVPQNLSASRPQDRQFILSSKKLLLSDSGFYLCAWTNRAGYTFGSGTRLTVV.

V gene TRBV6-5 combines with J gene TRBJ2-3; the match to TRBD2 covers 8 bases. The CDR3 spans 14 residues. The V gene end was trimmed by 10 bases and the J gene end by 6 bases; junction bases not matched to a gene: 12. The germline V gene has CDR1 MNHEY and CDR2 SVGAGI. The chain's CDR3 is CATRSGRVGDTQYF. The CDR3 DNA reads TGTGCCACCAGGAGCGGGAGAGTGGGGGATACGCAGTATTTT.